The 24 T cell receptor beta chains listed next were all sequenced from one sample in a study of OX40 agonist ivuxolimab in advanced cancers. Sequencing used immunoSEQ multiplex PCR; TCRdb keeps in-frame clones, though not all of them. The sample gives 50,000 to 65,000 clones, less than 90% of which show up once; 0.77% is in the top ten. The sample in question was CD4+ or CD8+ T cells sorted from blood, obtained in a trial of the OX40 agonist ivuxolimab. The receptors here all came from an adult with an advanced solid tumor such as melanoma, head and neck, liver or kidney cancer.

V gene TRBV19 combines with J gene TRBJ1-2; 8 bases map to TRBD1. The CDR3 is made up of 18 amino acids. Germline values: CDR1 LNHDA, CDR2 SQIVND (reference sequence). The trim removed 0 bases at V and 4 bases at J, leaving 13 bases unmatched. The CDR3 bases are TGTGCCAGTAGTATAGATCCGAGACAGGGGAGGAGGCCCTATGGCTACACCTTC. Protein sequence: CASSIDPRQGRRPYGYTF.

V and J are TRBV2 and TRBJ2-2; 11 nucleotides line up with TRBD2. Germline V gene data show CDR1 as SNHLY and CDR2 as FYNNEI. After removal of 3 bases from V and 2 bases from J, the junction contained 2 bases not matched to a gene. This CDR3 is built from 16 residues. The CDR3, as DNA: TGTGCCAGCAGTGAGACTAGCGGGGCAAACACCGGGGAGCTGTTTTTT. It specifies CASSETSGANTGELFF.

The chain links TRBV2 to TRBJ2-5; 11 bases match TRBD2. The CDR3 spans 14 residues. Germline assignment: CDR1 SNHLY and CDR2 FYNNEI. V trimming: 6 bases; J trimming: 5 bases; junction bases outside the gene matches: 5. The CDR3 DNA reads as TGTGCCAGCAGAGTACTAGCGGGGGTCGAGACCCAGTACTTC. Translation gives CASRVLAGVETQYF.

V is TRBV6-6 and J is TRBJ2-2; TRBD1 might be the D (5 bases). Germline values: CDR1 MNHNY, CDR2 SVGAGI (reference sequence). The CDR3 is 13 residues long. V was shortened by 5 bases and J by 5 bases, with 9 bases between the two germline ends. This CDR3 reads CASSPTVTGELFF. Written as DNA, the CDR3 is TGTGCCAGCAGTCCGACAGTTACCGGGGAGCTGTTTTTT.

The J gene is TRBJ1-2, the V gene TRBV7-9; 8 bases agree with TRBD1. This CDR3 spans 15 amino acids. V lost 4 bases, J lost 8 bases, and 12 bases stayed unmatched. Germline CDR1 is SEHNR and CDR2 is FQNEAQ (reference sequence). The CDR3 loop reads CASSSPDRGRRGYTF. The CDR3, as DNA: TGTGCCAGCAGCTCTCCTGACAGGGGACGGCGGGGCTACACCTTC.

V usage is TRBV5-1 and J usage is TRBJ2-3, with 8 bases that match TRBD2. The CDR3 consists of 14 residues. Germline CDR1 SGHRS, CDR2 YFSETQ. The ends lost 5 bases at V and 4 bases at J; junction bases unmatched: 6. DNA of the CDR3: TGCGCCAGCAGAGTAGCGGGGTTGGCAGATACGCAGTATTTT. It specifies CASRVAGLADTQYF.

The chain recombines TRBV7-8 with TRBJ1-2, with 9 positions matching TRBD1. Germline trimming cut 3 bases from V and 11 bases from J; bases unmatched to any gene: 7. CDR1 and CDR2 from the germline V gene are SGHVS and FQNEAQ. The CDR3 has 13 amino acids. The CDR3 loop reads CASSLDRGRKYTF. The CDR3 DNA sequence: TGTGCCAGCAGCTTGGACAGGGGCAGGAAGTACACCTTC.

The gene calls are TRBV7-8 and TRBJ1-5, with D tentatively TRBD1 (5 bases). Trimming left V 0 bases short and J 0 bases short, with 12 bases between. The CDR3 spans 17 residues. The V gene's germline CDR1 is SGHVS and CDR2 FQNEAQ. For the CDR3, the DNA is TGTGCCAGCAGCTTAGCCCAGGGCCCCTTTAGCAATCAGCCCCAGCATTTT. Translated: CASSLAQGPFSNQPQHF. The whole variable domain, filled in from reference TRBV7-8 and TRBJ1-5, reads GAGVSQSPRYKVAKRGQDVALRCDPISGHVSLFWYQQALGQGPEFLTYFQNEAQLDKSGLPSDRFFAERPEGSVSTLKIQRTQQEDSAVYLCASSLAQGPFSNQPQHFGDGTRLSIL.

V is TRBV2 and J is TRBJ1-2; no clear D gene. V lost 8 bases and J 8 bases, leaving 15 bases between the germline ends. This CDR3 comprises 12 residues. Germline V gives CDR1 SNHLY, CDR2 FYNNEI. The CDR3 loop is CASRGTYYGYTF. The CDR3, as DNA: TGTGCCAGCCGTGGAACTTATTACGGCTACACCTTC.

The chain combines TRBV2 with TRBJ2-5; possible D gene TRBD1, 5 bases. V was shortened by 7 bases and J by 4 bases, with 19 bases between the two germline ends. The CDR3 covers 15 residues. Germline CDR1 SNHLY, CDR2 FYNNEI. This CDR3 is CASTPSRVGAETQYF. The CDR3 region has the DNA TGTGCCAGCACCCCCAGCAGGGTTGGGGCAGAGACCCAGTACTTC.

This chain joins TRBV28 and TRBJ1-2; D not resolved. CDR1 is MDHEN and CDR2 is SYDVKM in the germline V gene. This CDR3 comprises 11 residues. The CDR3 loop reads CATTRHYGYTF. CDR3 in DNA: TGTGCGACAACCAGGCACTATGGCTACACCTTC.

The J gene is TRBJ2-2, the V gene TRBV30, with D perhaps assigned TRBD1 or TRBD2 (6 bases each). V was pared by 5 bases and J by 4 bases, with 17 bases between. From germline, CDR1 is GTSNPN and CDR2 SVGIG (reference sequence). CDR3 size: 15 residues. The CDR3 loop is CAWAAGGLGTGELFF. Here the CDR3 DNA reads TGTGCCTGGGCGGCTGGGGGGCTCGGCACCGGGGAGCTGTTTTTT.

V usage is TRBV19 and J usage is TRBJ1-6; 7 bases are shared with TRBD1. Germline CDR1 is LNHDA and CDR2 is SQIVND (reference sequence). The J segment lost 8 bases and the V segment lost 4 bases, leaving 14 bases of the junction unmatched. The CDR3 runs 17 residues. CDR3 in DNA: TGTGCCAGTAGTAATAATAACCGACAGGGTCGGGATTCACCCCTCCACTTT. Residues: CASSNNNRQGRDSPLHF.

V and J are TRBV6-5 and TRBJ1-3, with D maybe TRBD1 (5 bases). The V gene lost 2 bases and the J gene lost 0 bases, with 8 bases spanning the gap. The CDR3 contains 15 residues. Germline loops: CDR1 MNHEY, CDR2 SVGAGI. The CDR3 reads CASSYGAASGNTIYF. CDR3 DNA sequence: TGTGCCAGCAGTTACGGGGCAGCCTCTGGAAACACCATATATTTT.

J is TRBJ2-3 and V is TRBV7-3, with TRBD2 matching over 7 bases. The germline CDR1 and CDR2 sequences are SGHTA and FQGTGA. J gave up 6 bases and V 2 bases, and 8 bases lay outside the gene matches. The CDR3 covers 15 residues. CDR3 nucleotide sequence: TGTGCCAGCAGCTTATTTGGGGGAGGGAGTGATACGCAGTATTTT. This encodes CASSLFGGGSDTQYF.

J is TRBJ1-4 and V is TRBV4-1, with 7 nucleotides matching TRBD1. The CDR3 spans 17 residues. V dropped 0 bases and J dropped 4; count of bases not matched to a gene: 8. Germline V CDR1 and CDR2: MGHRA, YSYEKL. The DNA for the CDR3 is TGCGCCAGCAGCCAAGATACCTCGGGACAGATTAATGAAAAACTGTTTTTT. Protein: CASSQDTSGQINEKLFF.

This chain uses TRBV11-3 with TRBJ1-5, with D hard to call. Germline CDR1 SGHNT, CDR2 YENEEA. Trimming cost V 5 bases and J 4 bases, with 15 bases left between them. The CDR3 runs 15 residues. This chain's CDR3 is CASSPTRGANQPQHF. In DNA form, the CDR3 reads TGTGCCAGCAGCCCAACCCGGGGAGCTAATCAGCCCCAGCATTTT.

This chain links TRBV5-1 with TRBJ2-1; the D gene is possibly TRBD2 (6 bases). Trimming pared 3 bases from V and 10 bases from J, leaving 17 bases between. The germline V gene has CDR1 SGHRS and CDR2 YFSETQ. CDR3 length: 14 residues. The DNA of the CDR3 is TGCGCCAGCAGCTCCCGTAGGGAGAGCGGGGAGCAGTTCTTC. Protein product: CASSSRRESGEQFF. The whole variable domain, filled in from reference TRBV5-1 and TRBJ2-1, reads KAGVTQTPRYLIKTRGQQVTLSCSPISGHRSVSWYQQTPGQGLQFLFEYFSETQRNKGNFPGRFSGRQFSNSRSEMNVSTLELGDSALYLCASSSRRESGEQFFGPGTRLTVL.

The CDR3 region has the DNA TGTGCCAGTAGTTCCCCCAGAGGACTTCGGGGGACCCAGCATTTT. It yields the protein CASSSPRGLRGTQHF. The rearrangement joins TRBV19 to TRBJ1-5; weak D call: TRBD1 (5 bases). V dropped 5 bases and J dropped 11 bases, with 22 bases sitting between them. The CDR3 has 15 residues. Per germline, CDR1 LNHDA and CDR2 SQIVND (reference sequence).

The J gene is TRBJ2-5, the V gene TRBV7-8, with D hard to call. The germline V gene has CDR1 SGHVS and CDR2 FQNEAQ. There are 12 residues in the CDR3. Trimming left V 5 bases short and J 1 base short, with 5 bases between. CDR3 nucleotide sequence: TGTGCCAGCAGCCATACCCAAGAGACCCAGTACTTC. Its protein product is CASSHTQETQYF.

This chain connects TRBV15 to TRBJ1-3, with a possible D match to TRBD1 (5 bases). This CDR3 has 17 amino acids. The ends were cut back, 0 bases at V and 0 bases at J, with 12 bases in the middle. CDR1 is LNHNV and CDR2 is YYDKDF in the germline V gene (reference sequence). Here the CDR3 DNA reads TGTGCCACCAGCAGAGATTCGGGACGTTTCTCTGGAAACACCATATATTTT. It yields the protein CATSRDSGRFSGNTIYF.

The chain is built from TRBV7-6 and TRBJ2-1; 14 bases line up with TRBD2. The germline gives CDR1 SGHVS, CDR2 FNYEAQ. J gave up 10 bases and V 5 bases, and 4 bases lay outside the gene matches. This CDR3 contains 14 residues. CDR3: CASSPRTSGGEQFF. CDR3 DNA: TGTGCCAGCAGCCCACGGACTAGCGGGGGGGAGCAGTTCTTC.

The chain has TRBV28 and TRBJ2-5; D gene unclear. This CDR3 contains 12 residues. Germline CDR1 reads MDHEN; CDR2 reads SYDVKM. V was pared by 6 bases and J by 10 bases, with 15 bases between. The CDR3 is CASSYSWRDQYF. The CDR3 nucleotides read TGTGCCAGCAGCTATAGCTGGAGAGACCAGTACTTC.

CDR3 DNA sequence: TGTGCCTGGAGCCCCTTCAGAGGGACTAGCGGGGGAGTCGACACCGGGGAGCTGTTTTTT. Protein sequence: CAWSPFRGTSGGVDTGELFF. The gene calls are TRBV30 and TRBJ2-2; 14 positions match TRBD2. The J segment lost 3 bases and the V segment lost 3 bases, leaving 15 bases of the junction unmatched. CDR1 GTSNPN and CDR2 SVGIG come from the germline V gene (reference sequence). This CDR3 is 20 amino acids long.